This TCR beta chain was identified during a study of OX40 agonist ivuxolimab in advanced cancers. Study in general: In this trial design, patients received ivuxolimab intravenously at 0.01 to 10 mg/kg every 2 weeks. Study outcomes and limitations: The investigators did not determine what antigen specificity the expanded peripheral T cells had. Also present in some nonresponders was a low level of normalized T-cell clonal expansion.

Some clones are missing from TCRdb's copy, which holds only in-frame ones; the method was immunoSEQ multiplex PCR. The table lists fewer than 85,000 clones, around 90% of them singletons. Note on this clone: The antigen remains undetermined.

Sequenced material: CD4+ or CD8+ T cells sorted from blood, taken in a trial of the OX40 agonist ivuxolimab. The sequence came from an adult with an advanced solid tumor such as melanoma, head and neck, liver or kidney cancer.

The CDR3 region is CAWSDSPSSFADTQYF. CDR3 sequence (DNA): TGTGCCTGGAGTGACTCTCCCAGTTCGTTTGCAGATACGCAGTATTTT. This rearrangement joins TRBV30 to TRBJ2-3; D ambiguous. CDR3 size: 16 residues. With 1 base removed from V and 4 bases from J, the gap between germline ends came to 18 bases. Germline V gives CDR1 GTSNPN, CDR2 SVGIG (reference sequence).